Listed below are T cell receptor beta chains from one sample, sequenced in a study of blood T cell repertoires in COVID-19. The assay was immunoSEQ multiplex PCR, and TCRdb's table has in-frame clones only and misses some. The sample yields hundreds of thousands of clones, approximately 86% seen once. The material sequenced was peripheral blood. The receptor source for this set is a man aged 65 to 85 with acute or convalescent COVID-19. Each CDR3 is given with its conserved first and last residue. The D gene is left open where the match is weak. Expanded clones get a size class; other rows say once, few or many, or leave the size out.

V gene	J gene	clone size	D gene	CDR3 protein	CDR3 DNA
TRBV4-1	TRBJ1-2	-	-	CASSRTGGEVLSGYTF	TGCGCCAGCAGCCGCACGGGGGGGGAAGTCCTATCCGGCTACACCTTC
TRBV28	TRBJ1-2	-	-	CASHYRNNYGYTF	TGTGCCAGCCACTACAGGAATAACTATGGCTACACCTTC
TRBV11-2	TRBJ1-1	-	TRBD1	CASSSLRTGEAFF	TGTGCCAGCAGCTCCTTAAGGACAGGGGAAGCTTTCTTT
TRBV10-1	TRBJ2-1	-	TRBD1	CASSGPRQGSSYNEQFF	TGCGCCAGCAGTGGCCCCCGACAGGGTAGCTCCTACAATGAGCAGTTCTTC
TRBV15	TRBJ2-7	-	TRBD1	CATSRDQITGGNYEQYF	TGTGCCACCAGCAGAGATCAAATCACAGGGGGTAACTACGAGCAGTACTTC
TRBV7-9	TRBJ1-5	-	-	CASSLGGDQPQHF	TGTGCCAGCAGCTTAGGGGGCGATCAGCCCCAGCATTTT
TRBV5-1	TRBJ2-2	-	TRBD2	CASSLVGLAGPAGTGELFF	TGCGCCAGCAGCTTGGTGGGGCTAGCGGGTCCGGCGGGCACCGGGGAGCTGTTTTTT
TRBV15	TRBJ2-3	-	TRBD2	CATSGTSGRAIVGTDTQYF	TGTGCCACCAGCGGGACTAGCGGGAGGGCCATCGTCGGCACAGATACGCAGTATTTT
TRBV28	TRBJ1-2	-	TRBD1	CASSLTGGARGYTF	TGTGCCAGCAGTTTGACAGGGGGCGCGCGGGGCTACACCTTC
TRBV11-3	TRBJ2-1	-	-	CASSLAGHNEQFF	TGTGCCAGCAGTTTGGCGGGACACAATGAGCAGTTCTTC
TRBV2	TRBJ2-5	-	-	CASMGGARETQYF	TGTGCCAGCATGGGGGGGGCCCGGGAGACCCAGTACTTC
TRBV18	TRBJ2-2	-	-	CASSPPQNTGELFF	TGTGCCAGCTCACCACCACAGAACACCGGGGAGCTGTTTTTT
TRBV7-3	TRBJ2-2	few	TRBD1	CASSLNEGADTGELFF	TGTGCCAGCAGCTTAAATGAGGGGGCCGACACCGGGGAGCTGTTTTTT
TRBV2	TRBJ2-7	-	-	CASSEQNEQYF	TGTGCCAGCAGTGAACAGAACGAGCAGTACTTC
TRBV19	TRBJ1-6	-	-	CASRDTGGLGSPLHF	TGTGCCAGTAGAGATACGGGGGGGCTGGGGTCACCCCTCCACTTT
TRBV18	TRBJ1-1	-	-	CASSRGLAEAFF	TGTGCCAGCTCACGTGGACTCGCTGAAGCTTTCTTT
TRBV3-1/TRBV3-2	TRBJ1-1	-	-	CASSSTGSSEAFF	TGTGCCAGCAGTTCTACAGGGTCTTCTGAAGCTTTCTTT
TRBV28	TRBJ2-5	-	-	CASSFGGQETQYF	TGTGCCAGCAGTTTTGGGGGGCAAGAGACCCAGTACTTC
TRBV5-8	TRBJ2-1	once	-	CASSLSGGAYNEQFF	TGTGCCAGCAGCTTGTCCGGGGGAGCCTACAATGAGCAGTTCTTC
TRBV2	TRBJ2-2	-	-	CASSPRGGTGELFF	TGTGCCAGCAGTCCTCGAGGGGGTACCGGGGAGCTGTTTTTT
TRBV3-1/TRBV3-2	TRBJ2-1	-	TRBD1	CASSPRQGLDNEQFF	TGTGCCAGCAGCCCGAGACAGGGTCTCGACAATGAGCAGTTCTTC
TRBV11-2	TRBJ2-3	-	-	CASSSRGGTDTQYF	TGTGCCAGCAGCTCAAGGGGGGGGACGGATACGCAGTATTTT
TRBV9	TRBJ2-1	once	-	CASSPIPGSSYNEQFF	TGTGCCAGCAGCCCAATCCCCGGTAGCTCCTACAATGAGCAGTTCTTC
TRBV3-1/TRBV3-2	TRBJ2-2	-	TRBD2	CASSLIRTSGGANTGELFF	TGTGCCAGCAGCCTCATACGGACTAGCGGGGGAGCGAACACCGGGGAGCTGTTTTTT
TRBV18	TRBJ1-5	once	-	CASSPGRGLSNQPQHF	TGTGCCAGCTCACCCGGAAGGGGGTTGAGCAATCAGCCCCAGCATTTT
TRBV5-1	TRBJ2-5	-	-	CASSFGAQETQYF	TGCGCCAGCAGCTTTGGGGCCCAAGAGACCCAGTACTTC
TRBV11-2	TRBJ2-1	-	TRBD1	CASSYRQGLVPYNEQFF	TGTGCCAGCAGCTATCGACAGGGGTTAGTACCCTACAATGAGCAGTTCTTC
TRBV30	TRBJ1-3	once	TRBD1	CAWNLSGQKSFPGNTIYF	TGTGCCTGGAACCTTTCGGGACAGAAATCATTCCCTGGAAACACCATATATTTT
TRBV7-2	TRBJ1-2	-	TRBD1	CASSPGQAYGYTF	TGTGCCAGCAGCCCCGGACAGGCTTATGGCTACACCTTC
TRBV6-1	TRBJ2-7	few	-	CASSESIYRHYEQYF	TGTGCCAGCAGTGAATCGATCTACCGACATTACGAGCAGTACTTC
TRBV19	TRBJ1-6	-	TRBD1	CASSTTGGTSPLHF	TGTGCCAGTAGTACAACAGGGGGCACTTCACCCCTCCACTTT
TRBV11-3	TRBJ1-5	-	TRBD1	CASSLSGQRYSESNQPQHF	TGTGCCAGCAGCTTATCGGGACAGAGGTACTCCGAGAGCAATCAGCCCCAGCATTTT